This TCR beta chain was observed in a study of cytomegalovirus exposure and HLA in healthy donors. As for the study in general: Membership in the Caucasian-associated ancestry cluster was found for approximately 85% of approximately 380 genotyped donors. Study-wide results and caveats: Overall, 164 TCR beta chains were annotated as cytomegalovirus-associated.

Both 60 Vbeta primers and 13 Jbeta primers went into the PCR. The protocol was immunoSEQ multiplex PCR, while the TCRdb copy is restricted to in-frame clones and leaves out a portion. The sample includes fewer than 250,000 clones, roughly 87% of them seen just once. This clone showed up many times. Its antigen remains unknown. This CDR3 region has 12 residues. V shed 3 bases, J shed 7 bases, and the junction held 3 bases outside the gene matches. Per the germline V gene, CDR1 is SGDLS and CDR2 is YYNGEE. The sequence derives from a man aged 35 to 55 in good health and CMV-seropositive. The gene calls are TRBV9 and TRBJ2-7, with 8 positions matching TRBD1. Sequencing input: PBMCs. In DNA, the CDR3 is TGTGCCAGCAGCGCCCAGGGGGCTGAGCAGTACTTC. It is translated as CASSAQGAEQYF.